This TCR beta chain stems from a study of T cell changes during pregnancy in multiple sclerosis (dated by TCRdb to between 2019 and 2020). Background on the whole study: The study looked at changes in the T cell repertoire across pregnancy in women with multiple sclerosis.

Trimming at the junction amounts to 4 bases on V and 2 bases on J, and the germline ends lie 15 bases apart. Inclusive of the bounding cysteine and phenylalanine, the CDR3 is 15 residues long. Kept here is only the CDR3 DNA, which spans 45 bases and is read in frame from base 1. CDR1 SGHNT and CDR2 YYREEE were looked up in the germline V gene (reference sequence). A few counts support this clone. The antigen this receptor binds is unknown. No clone much larger than this one lies a single base away; base qualities are absent. Library preparation employed the immunoSEQ multiplex PCR assay. Sourced from immuneACCESS, this table was stored by TCRdb with only in-frame sequences that have V and J called. A share of the clones is absent; for the studies checked, an unresolved V gene accounts for under half, and the remainder has no known explanation. The sample data list 30,000 to 45,000 clones, and approximately 91% of these were observed just once. The top ten hold 0.35% to 0.45% of the sample.

The sample was CD4+ T cells from peripheral blood mononuclear cells, taken after pregnancy. The clonotype originates from a female donor in good health, enrolled as a control in a pregnancy study. Rearrangement joined TRBV5-4 to TRBJ1-1, with TRBD1 as a weak D call on 6 bases. The encoded CDR3 is CASSPSQGINTEAFF. The DNA reads TGTGCCAGCAGCCCATCACAGGGTATCAACACTGAAGCTTTCTTT.